These 22 T cell receptor beta chains were sequenced from one sample in a study of beta chain features in type 1 diabetes. The whole isolated RNA underwent reverse transcription, so sequencing captured expressed TCRB transcripts. TCRdb's table, derived via immunoSEQ multiplex PCR, lists solely in-frame clones and lacks some. The data hold 130,000 or so clones, with 9.7% observed a single time. The specimen was central memory CD4+ T cells from blood. Receptor source: a woman aged 40 to 50 in good health.

This clone occurred a few times. The genes are TRBV7-9 and TRBJ2-7; TRBD1 matches 7 bases. CDR1 is SEHNR and CDR2 is FQNEAQ in the germline V gene (reference sequence). The CDR3 has 13 amino acids. The V gene end was trimmed by 11 bases and the J gene end by 2 bases; junction bases not matched to a gene: 9. The CDR3 DNA follows: TGTGCCGGGGGCGGACAGGACCCCTACGAGCAGTACTTC. It translates to CAGGGQDPYEQYF.

This clone was recorded a few times. This chain uses TRBV9 with TRBJ1-1, with D perhaps TRBD1 (6 bases). Trimming took 4 bases from V and 2 from J, leaving 15 bases between them. The CDR3 has 15 residues. Germline CDR1 reads SGDLS; CDR2 reads YYNGEE. The CDR3 DNA reads TGTGCCAGCAGCCTCACAGGGACACTTAACACTGAAGCTTTCTTT. Encoded protein: CASSLTGTLNTEAFF.

This clone was seen many times. The chain combines TRBV7-2 with TRBJ2-1; maybe TRBD2 (7 bases). The CDR3 is 14 residues long. V was cut by 7 bases and J by 5 bases, with 15 bases left in between. CDR1 is SGHTA and CDR2 is FQGNSA in the germline V gene. CDR3 DNA: TGTGCCAGCACTAAGGGGGGGCCCAACAATGAGCAGTTCTTC. Protein: CASTKGGPNNEQFF. Complete variable domain (other parts from reference TRBV7-2 and TRBJ2-1): GAGVSQSPSNKVTEKGKDVELRCDPISGHTALYWYRQSLGQGLEFLIYFQGNSAPDKSGLPSDRFSAERTGGSVSTLTIQRTQQEDSAVYLCASTKGGPNNEQFFGPGTRLTVL.

Only one count was recorded for this clone. The genes are TRBV5-6 and TRBJ2-3, with D unclear. V lost 0 bases, J lost 5 bases, and 4 bases lay in between. CDR3 length: 12 amino acids. Germline CDR1 and CDR2: SGHDT and YYEEEE. CDR3 loop: CASSLGQDTQYF. The CDR3 bases are TGTGCCAGCAGCTTGGGTCAAGATACGCAGTATTTT.

This clone came up many times. This sequence joins TRBV11-2 and TRBJ2-3; tentative D call: TRBD2 (5 bases). The CDR3 sequence is 12 residues long. From germline, CDR1 is SGHAT and CDR2 FQNNGV. Trimming removed 4 bases from V and 6 bases from J, with 8 bases in between. The CDR3, as DNA: TGTGCCAGCAGCTCGTTAGCGGATACGCAGTATTTT. Its protein is CASSSLADTQYF.

This clone came up many times. V usage is TRBV9 and J usage is TRBJ2-7; TRBD2 might be the D (6 bases). This CDR3 spans 16 amino acids. Trimming removed 0 bases at V and 0 bases at J, with 13 bases between. CDR1 SGDLS and CDR2 YYNGEE come from the germline V gene. The CDR3 DNA follows: TGTGCCAGCAGCGTAGATGGAGGGCCCAACTCCTACGAGCAGTACTTC. Translating it yields CASSVDGGPNSYEQYF.

This clone was observed a handful of times. The rearrangement uses TRBV5-6 and TRBJ2-5; possible D gene TRBD1, 5 bases. The CDR3 contains 17 residues. The germline V and J ends were trimmed by 0 bases and 1 base, with 16 bases remaining between them. Germline-derived CDR1 and CDR2 are SGHDT and YYEEEE. The CDR3 here is CASSLEYWGRIQETQYF. The CDR3 DNA follows: TGTGCCAGCAGCTTGGAGTACTGGGGCCGGATCCAAGAGACCCAGTACTTC. Filled out from reference TRBV5-6 and TRBJ2-5, the complete variable domain reads DAGVTQSPTHLIKTRGQQVTLRCSPKSGHDTVSWYQQALGQGPQFIFQYYEEEERQRGNFPDRFSGHQFPNYSSELNVNALLLGDSALYLCASSLEYWGRIQETQYFGPGTRLLVL.

The rearrangement links TRBV7-2 to TRBJ2-7; 9 bases agree with TRBD2. V gave up 2 bases and J gave up 4 bases; unmatched junction bases: 6. CDR1 is SGHTA and CDR2 is FQGNSA in the germline V gene. The CDR3 has 15 amino acids. The CDR3 DNA reads as TGTGCCAGCAGCTTATCGGCGGGGGGGCTTTACGAGCAGTACTTC. Translated: CASSLSAGGLYEQYF.

V is TRBV7-2 and J is TRBJ1-5; no clear D gene. Germline-derived CDR1 and CDR2 are SGHTA and FQGNSA. V gave up 1 base and J gave up 9 bases, with 10 bases separating them. The CDR3 contains 13 residues. Here the CDR3 DNA reads TGTGCCAGCAGCTTAGTGCTCAGGCGGCCCCAGCATTTT. Its protein product is CASSLVLRRPQHF. Combining the CDR3 with reference TRBV7-2 and TRBJ1-5 gives the whole variable domain GAGVSQSPSNKVTEKGKDVELRCDPISGHTALYWYRQSLGQGLEFLIYFQGNSAPDKSGLPSDRFSAERTGGSVSTLTIQRTQQEDSAVYLCASSLVLRRPQHFGDGTRLSIL.

Many counts were recorded for this clone. The chain combines TRBV29-1 with TRBJ2-3; 8 bases match TRBD2. The germline CDR1 and CDR2 sequences are SQVTM and ANQGSEA. The V segment lost 4 bases and the J segment 2 bases; nucleotides outside the gene matches: 2. The CDR3 contains 13 residues. CDR3 region: CSVAGGLTDTQYF. CDR3 coding DNA: TGCAGCGTTGCGGGGGGGCTCACAGATACGCAGTATTTT.

This clone was counted a few times. The rearrangement joins TRBV4-1 to TRBJ2-3; TRBD2 agrees at 8 bases. After removal of 0 bases from V and 2 bases from J, the junction contained 1 base not matched to a gene. The germline CDR1 and CDR2 sequences are MGHRA and YSYEKL. The CDR3 is made up of 15 amino acids. In DNA, the CDR3 is TGCGCCAGCAGCCAAGAACTAGCGGACACAGATACGCAGTATTTT. Translation gives CASSQELADTDTQYF.

At least ten counts were recorded for this clone. The J gene is TRBJ1-6, the V gene TRBV28, with a tentative D call TRBD1 (5 bases). Per the germline V gene, CDR1 is MDHEN and CDR2 is SYDVKM. The CDR3 loop spans 15 amino acids. V lost 4 bases, J lost 6 bases, and 13 bases lay in between. The CDR3, as DNA: TGTGCCAGCAGTTCCCCGCAGGGCGGTAATTCACCCCTCCACTTT. It encodes CASSSPQGGNSPLHF.

The chain has TRBV18 and TRBJ1-3; D is ambiguous. The germline CDR1 and CDR2 sequences are KGHSH and LQKENI. The CDR3 spans 12 residues. The germline V and J ends were trimmed by 3 bases and 8 bases, with 8 bases remaining between them. The CDR3 bases are TGTGCCAGCTCACCGGTTCGGGACACCATATATTTT. Translated, it gives CASSPVRDTIYF.

Regarding this clone: The same CDR3 arises from other DNA sequences in this sample as well. The V and J genes are TRBV29-1 and TRBJ2-7; 8 nucleotides agree with TRBD1. The CDR3 length is 14 residues. CDR1 and CDR2 (germline): SQVTM, ANQGSEA. Trimming at V came to 7 bases and at J to 0 bases, leaving 8 bases not matched to a gene. CDR3 bases: TGCAGCGCCACCCGGACAGGGAGCTCCTACGAGCAGTACTTC. This translates into CSATRTGSSYEQYF.

The CDR3 sequence: CASSFGVSGNTIYF. CDR3 DNA: TGCGCCAGCAGCTTCGGGGTCTCTGGAAACACCATATATTTT. The chain couples TRBV5-1 to TRBJ1-3; D remains ambiguous. This CDR3 contains 14 residues. With 2 bases removed from V and 0 bases from J, the gap between germline ends came to 6 bases. Germline V gene sequence: CDR1 SGHRS, CDR2 YFSETQ.

This clone was seen a handful of times. The chain combines TRBV6-5 with TRBJ2-7; D is perhaps TRBD1 (5 bases). CDR1 is MNHEY, CDR2 SVGAGI, per germline. This CDR3 comprises 15 residues. V lost 7 bases to trimming and J lost 7 bases, with 23 bases between them. In DNA, the CDR3 is TGTGCCAGCATCGAAGGGGCAGGCGGTTCCTGGGAGCAGTACTTC. Translated, it gives CASIEGAGGSWEQYF.

This clone was seen ten or more times. V usage is TRBV7-2 and J usage is TRBJ2-1; TRBD2 matches 12 bases. This CDR3 is built from 14 residues. Trimming at V came to 8 bases and at J to 7 bases, leaving 6 bases not matched to a gene. The germline CDR1 and CDR2 sequences are SGHTA and FQGNSA. The CDR3 sequence is CASAPTSGGNEQFF. DNA for the CDR3: TGTGCCAGCGCCCCAACTAGCGGGGGGAATGAGCAGTTCTTC.

The chain employs TRBV2 and TRBJ1-5; D unclear. Germline values: CDR1 SNHLY, CDR2 FYNNEI. Trimming stripped 2 bases from V and 4 bases from J, with 12 bases between. CDR3 length equals 15 residues. For the CDR3, the DNA is TGTGCCAGCAGTGAACAGGCAGTTTGGAATCAGCCCCAGCATTTT. The encoded protein is CASSEQAVWNQPQHF.

The gene calls are TRBV5-1 and TRBJ1-1, with 7 bases matching TRBD1. J gave up 0 bases and V 3 bases, and 8 bases lay outside the gene matches. Germline V lookup: CDR1 SGHRS, CDR2 YFSETQ. CDR3 length: 16 residues. This CDR3 is CASSSLGQQMNTEAFF. The CDR3 DNA reads TGCGCCAGCAGCTCGTTGGGACAGCAAATGAACACTGAAGCTTTCTTT. Drawing the rest from reference TRBV5-1 and TRBJ1-1, the complete variable domain is KAGVTQTPRYLIKTRGQQVTLSCSPISGHRSVSWYQQTPGQGLQFLFEYFSETQRNKGNFPGRFSGRQFSNSRSEMNVSTLELGDSALYLCASSSLGQQMNTEAFFGQGTRLTVV.

In its sample, this clone was seen a few times. This chain uses TRBV9 with TRBJ2-1, with 7 bases aligning to TRBD2. The junction had 2 bases not matched to a gene; V was cut back by 3 bases and J by 5 bases. CDR1 and CDR2 from the germline V gene are SGDLS and YYNGEE. The CDR3 contains 13 residues. CDR3 in DNA: TGTGCCAGCAGCGGGACTAGGGACAATGAGCAGTTCTTC. Encoded protein: CASSGTRDNEQFF.

The V gene is TRBV7-2, the J gene TRBJ2-5; TRBD2 matches 13 bases. The CDR3 runs to 16 residues. With 4 bases clipped from V and 5 bases from J, the junction kept 7 bases outside the gene matches. Germline V gene sequence: CDR1 SGHTA, CDR2 FQGNSA. The CDR3 DNA reads as TGTGCCAGCAGCTCCGGGACTAGCGGGGCCCGGGAGACCCAGTACTTC. Amino acids: CASSSGTSGARETQYF.

The CDR3 DNA follows: TGTGCCAGCAGCCCGGTAGGGACAGGGAGCACAGATACGCAGTATTTT. It translates to CASSPVGTGSTDTQYF. V and J are TRBV5-4 and TRBJ2-3; 9 positions agree with TRBD1. Germline V lookup: CDR1 SGHNT, CDR2 YYREEE (reference sequence). V shed 4 bases, J shed 0 bases, and the junction held 6 bases outside the gene matches. The CDR3 has 16 residues.